The clone carrying this T cell receptor (beta chain) was found many times. The sample belongs to a study of patients and donors after allogeneic stem cell transplantation. Each CDR3 protein gets one entry after TCRdb re-called the RT-PCR reads with MiXCR. The sample yields approximately 90,000 distinct CDR3 sequences, 4% to 5% seen once. In germline, CDR1 is LNHNV, CDR2 YYDKDF (reference sequence). Unmatched junction bases numbered 5, after V lost 1 base and J lost 5 bases. The CDR3 is made up of 14 amino acids. The rearrangement joins TRBV15 to TRBJ2-7, with 7 bases lining up with TRBD1. This clonotype originated in a human donor who was either an allogeneic HSCT recipient or a stem cell or donor lymphocyte infusion donor (not recorded which). It is not recorded whose cells these are; they may come from a transplant donor. Specimen: blood, either unsorted or a sorted T cell fraction (not recorded which). CDR3 bases: TGTGCCACCAGCAGAGCAGGGGGATCCCACGAGCAGTACTTC. This translates into CATSRAGGSHEQYF. The full variable domain, rest sourced from reference TRBV15 and TRBJ2-7, is DAMVIQNPRYQVTQFGKPVTLSCSQTLNHNVMYWYQQKSSQAPKLLFHYYDKDFNNEADTPDNFQSRRPNTSFCFLDIRSPGLGDTAMYLCATSRAGGSHEQYFGPGTRLTVT.